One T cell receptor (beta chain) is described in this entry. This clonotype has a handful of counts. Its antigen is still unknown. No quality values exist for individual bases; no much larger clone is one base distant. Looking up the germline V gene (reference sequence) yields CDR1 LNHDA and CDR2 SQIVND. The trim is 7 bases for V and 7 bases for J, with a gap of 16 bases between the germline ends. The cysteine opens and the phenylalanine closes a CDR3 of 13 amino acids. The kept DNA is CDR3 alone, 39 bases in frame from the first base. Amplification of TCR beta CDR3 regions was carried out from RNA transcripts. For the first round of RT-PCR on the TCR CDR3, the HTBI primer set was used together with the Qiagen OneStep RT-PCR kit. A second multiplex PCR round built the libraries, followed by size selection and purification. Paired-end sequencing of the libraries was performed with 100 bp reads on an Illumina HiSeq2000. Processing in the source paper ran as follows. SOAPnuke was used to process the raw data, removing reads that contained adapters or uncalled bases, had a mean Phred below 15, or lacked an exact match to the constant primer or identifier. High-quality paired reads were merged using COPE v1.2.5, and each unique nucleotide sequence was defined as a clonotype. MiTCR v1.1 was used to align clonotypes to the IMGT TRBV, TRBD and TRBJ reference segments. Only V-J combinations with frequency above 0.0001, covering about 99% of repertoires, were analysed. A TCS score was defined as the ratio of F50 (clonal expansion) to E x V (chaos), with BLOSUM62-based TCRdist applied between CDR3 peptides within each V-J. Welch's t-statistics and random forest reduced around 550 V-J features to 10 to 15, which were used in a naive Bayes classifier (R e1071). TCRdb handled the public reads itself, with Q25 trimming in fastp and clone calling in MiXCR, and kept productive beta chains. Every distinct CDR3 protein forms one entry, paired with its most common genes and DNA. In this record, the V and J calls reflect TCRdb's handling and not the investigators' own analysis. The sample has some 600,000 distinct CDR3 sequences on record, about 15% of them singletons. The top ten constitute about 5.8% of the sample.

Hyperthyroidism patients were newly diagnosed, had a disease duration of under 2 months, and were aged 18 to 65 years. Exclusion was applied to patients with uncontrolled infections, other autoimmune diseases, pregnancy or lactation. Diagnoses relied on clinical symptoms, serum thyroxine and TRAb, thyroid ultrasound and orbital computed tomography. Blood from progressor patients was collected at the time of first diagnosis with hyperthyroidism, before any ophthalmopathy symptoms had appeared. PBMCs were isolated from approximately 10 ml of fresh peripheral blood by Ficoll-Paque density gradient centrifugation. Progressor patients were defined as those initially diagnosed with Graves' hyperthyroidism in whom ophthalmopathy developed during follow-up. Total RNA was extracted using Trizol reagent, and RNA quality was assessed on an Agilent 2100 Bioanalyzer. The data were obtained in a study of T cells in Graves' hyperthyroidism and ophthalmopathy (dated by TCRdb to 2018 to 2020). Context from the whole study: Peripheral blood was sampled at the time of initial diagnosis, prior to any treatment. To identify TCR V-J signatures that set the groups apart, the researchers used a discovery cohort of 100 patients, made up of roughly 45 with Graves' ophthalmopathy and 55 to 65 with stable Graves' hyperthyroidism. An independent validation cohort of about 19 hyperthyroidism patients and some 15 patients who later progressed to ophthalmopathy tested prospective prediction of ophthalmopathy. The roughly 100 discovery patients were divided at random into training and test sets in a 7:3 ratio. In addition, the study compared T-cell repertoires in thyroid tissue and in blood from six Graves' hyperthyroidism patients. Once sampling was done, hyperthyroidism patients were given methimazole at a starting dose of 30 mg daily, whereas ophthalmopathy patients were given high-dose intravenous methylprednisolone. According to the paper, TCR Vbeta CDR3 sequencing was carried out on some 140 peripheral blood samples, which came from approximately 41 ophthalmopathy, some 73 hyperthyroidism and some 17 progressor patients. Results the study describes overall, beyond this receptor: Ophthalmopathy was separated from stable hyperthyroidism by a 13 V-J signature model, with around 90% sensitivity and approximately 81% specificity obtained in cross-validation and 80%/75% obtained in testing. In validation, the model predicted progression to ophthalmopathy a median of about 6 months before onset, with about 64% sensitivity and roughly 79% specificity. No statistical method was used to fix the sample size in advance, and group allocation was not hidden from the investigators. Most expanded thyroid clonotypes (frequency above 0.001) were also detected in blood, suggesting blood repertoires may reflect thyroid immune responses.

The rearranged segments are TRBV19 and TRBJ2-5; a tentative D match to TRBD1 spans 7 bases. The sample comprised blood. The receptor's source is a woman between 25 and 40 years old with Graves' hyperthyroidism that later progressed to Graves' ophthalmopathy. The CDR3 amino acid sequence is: CASTGGLRGTQYF. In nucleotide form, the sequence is TGTGCCAGTACAGGGGGACTGCGGGGGACCCAGTACTTC. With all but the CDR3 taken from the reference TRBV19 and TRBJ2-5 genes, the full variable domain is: DGGITQSPKYLFRKEGQNVTLSCEQNLNHDAMYWYRQDPGQGLRLIYYSQIVNDFQKGDIAEGYSVSREKKESFPLTVTSAQKNPTAFYLCASTGGLRGTQYFGPGTRLLVL.